Sequencing of this TCR beta chain was carried out in a study of cytomegalovirus exposure and HLA in healthy donors. General study findings and limits: A later analysis found most CMV-associated TCR beta chains apparently HLA-restricted. Cytomegalovirus status was reportedly diagnosed by the classifier with high specificity and sensitivity. Across donors, sequencing depth was assumed by presence/absence analyses to be roughly uniform.

About this clone itself: The antigen is not known.

13 Jbeta primers and 60 Vbeta primers were used for the PCR. TCRdb's table, derived via immunoSEQ multiplex PCR, lists solely in-frame clones and lacks some. Counted here are about 110,000 clones, approximately 79% occurring once; the ten biggest clones make up around 5.9%. J gave up 4 bases and V 4 bases, and 2 bases lay outside the gene matches. This CDR3 contains 13 residues. The V gene's germline CDR1 is SGHDT and CDR2 YYEEEE. The chain carries TRBV5-6 and TRBJ1-1, with TRBD1 matching 9 bases. Sequencing was performed on PBMCs. The TCR was taken from a man aged 25 to 40 in good health and CMV-seropositive. The CDR3 bases are TGTGCCAGCAGCAAACAGGGGGCCACTGAAGCTTTCTTT. Its protein product is CASSKQGATEAFF. The full variable domain, rest sourced from reference TRBV5-6 and TRBJ1-1, is DAGVTQSPTHLIKTRGQQVTLRCSPKSGHDTVSWYQQALGQGPQFIFQYYEEEERQRGNFPDRFSGHQFPNYSSELNVNALLLGDSALYLCASSKQGATEAFFGQGTRLTVV.